These T cell receptor beta chains were read from a single sample in a study of identical twins. TCRdb re-analysed the 5' RACE reads in MiXCR, keeping a single row per CDR3 protein. The repertoire holds roughly 230,000 distinct CDR3 sequences, with about 8% as singletons. These data also featured in a second study, about yellow fever vaccine responses in identical twins.

The sample was CD8+ T cells sorted from blood. The receptors originated from a woman aged 18-30 years in good health. Both conserved end residues are part of each CDR3.

J gene,V gene,CDR3 protein
TRBJ2-3,TRBV27,CASWDRDSTDTQYF
TRBJ1-1,TRBV12-3/TRBV12-4,CASSLAGVNTEAFF
TRBJ2-2,TRBV20-1,CSARDPPSGAPGELFF
TRBJ2-7,TRBV27,CASIKGHEQYF
TRBJ1-1,TRBV7-9,CASTPPGDTEAFF
TRBJ2-7,TRBV12-3/TRBV12-4,CASSFGGRGAYEQYF
TRBJ1-2,TRBV5-1,CASSPRTSDGYTF
TRBJ2-1,TRBV7-9,CASRRGLDSYNEQFF
TRBJ2-1,TRBV10-1,CASSESLSGTNEQFF
TRBJ1-2,TRBV7-9,CASSLVGRFTDGYTF
TRBJ2-7,TRBV7-2,CASSLAAGGPIYEQYF
TRBJ2-3,TRBV11-1,CASSTPTGTAIPDTQYF
TRBJ2-5,TRBV20-1,CSARDGGIQETQYF
TRBJ2-1,TRBV29-1,CSARWGVDEQFF
TRBJ2-1,TRBV6-2/TRBV6-3,CASSGGLIDEQFF